Each of the 30 T cell receptor beta chains below was sequenced from the same sample in a study of early stage breast cancer tumors. This table comes from immunoSEQ multiplex PCR, and its TCRdb copy is limited to in-frame clones, with some not included. In the table there are about 72,000 clones, 79% of which are singletons. Source material: blood. The receptors derive from a person aged 60 to 70 with breast cancer.

The gene calls are TRBV13 and TRBJ2-5, with 7 bases that match TRBD1. This CDR3 is 15 amino acids long. Germline V gene sequence: CDR1 PRHDT, CDR2 FYEKMQ (reference sequence). J was trimmed by 5 bases and V by 5 bases; bases with no gene match: 11. CDR3 nucleotide sequence: TGTGCCAGCAGCCGTGACAGGGTAGAAAGGGAGACCCAGTACTTC. As protein: CASSRDRVERETQYF.

The chain carries TRBV7-8 and TRBJ2-7; TRBD1 might be the D (5 bases). The germline V gene encodes CDR1 SGHVS and CDR2 FQNEAQ. Trimming pared 4 bases from V and 1 base from J, leaving 11 bases between. The CDR3 has 14 residues. The CDR3 coding sequence is TGTGCCAGCAGCTCCTTGACAGTTTCCTACGAGCAGTACTTC. Protein: CASSSLTVSYEQYF.

The chain links TRBV7-9 to TRBJ1-1; weak D call: TRBD1 (6 bases). This CDR3 contains 15 residues. CDR1 SEHNR and CDR2 FQNEAQ come from the germline V gene (reference sequence). Trimming pared 5 bases from V and 0 bases from J, leaving 13 bases between. The CDR3 here is CASSEGDRMNTEAFF. CDR3 nucleotides: TGTGCCAGCAGCGAGGGTGACAGGATGAACACTGAAGCTTTCTTT.

This chain uses TRBV5-4 with TRBJ2-3, with D maybe TRBD1 (5 bases). The germline V and J ends were trimmed by 0 bases and 3 bases, with 11 bases remaining between them. Per germline, CDR1 SGHNT and CDR2 YYREEE (reference sequence). CDR3 length: 15 residues. The CDR3 spells CASSLDQGRTDTQYF. CDR3 DNA sequence: TGTGCCAGCAGCTTGGACCAGGGCAGGACAGATACGCAGTATTTT.

The rearrangement uses TRBV14 and TRBJ2-7; D may be TRBD2 (6 bases). This CDR3 region has 14 residues. Deletions cut 0 bases from V and 3 bases from J, with 9 bases between. CDR1 and CDR2 (germline): SGHDN, FVKESK. The CDR3: CASSQDQTSYEQYF. In DNA, the CDR3 is TGTGCCAGCAGCCAAGATCAGACTAGCTACGAGCAGTACTTC.

V is TRBV5-1 and J is TRBJ2-1; possible D gene TRBD1, 6 bases. CDR3 length: 13 residues. V was clipped by 6 bases and J by 6 bases, with 13 bases between them. Per germline, CDR1 SGHRS and CDR2 YFSETQ. CDR3 sequence: CASNSRDTNEQFF. In DNA form, the CDR3 reads TGCGCCAGCAATAGCCGGGACACCAATGAGCAGTTCTTC.

J is TRBJ2-3 and V is TRBV18; no definite D call. The V gene's germline CDR1 is KGHSH and CDR2 LQKENI. This CDR3 is 14 amino acids long. Trimming left V 4 bases short and J 0 bases short, with 8 bases between. The CDR3 DNA follows: TGTGCCAGCTCACTGAGTACTAGCACAGATACGCAGTATTTT. Its protein is CASSLSTSTDTQYF.

This clone has only a few counts. This chain connects TRBV5-8 to TRBJ1-2; 9 bases match TRBD1. Germline V lookup: CDR1 SGHTS, CDR2 YDEGEE. V lost 4 bases to trimming and J lost 4 bases; unmatched junction nucleotides: 11. The CDR3 runs 16 residues. CDR3 DNA: TGTGCCAGCAGCCTCCGTGGGACAGGGCGTTTCTATGGCTACACCTTC. Protein sequence: CASSLRGTGRFYGYTF.

Notes on this clone: This specimen includes other DNA sequences encoding the same CDR3. The gene calls are TRBV7-9 and TRBJ2-7; 11 bases map to TRBD2. The germline V gene has CDR1 SEHNR and CDR2 FQNEAQ (reference sequence). Losses at the gene ends were 5 bases for V and 0 bases for J; bases not matched to a gene: 3. This CDR3 contains 15 residues. CDR3 in DNA: TGTGCCAGCAGCCGTACTAGCGGGAGCTCCTACGAGCAGTACTTC. It encodes CASSRTSGSSYEQYF.

The chain employs TRBV7-2 and TRBJ2-1; D not certain. The CDR3 length is 15 residues. CDR1 is SGHTA and CDR2 is FQGNSA in the germline V gene. V was trimmed by 5 bases and J by 3 bases, leaving 14 bases between them. The CDR3, as DNA: TGTGCCAGCAGCCCAGCCAGCCAGCGCTACAATGAGCAGTTCTTC. Residues: CASSPASQRYNEQFF.

This clone was recorded once. The rearrangement links TRBV13 to TRBJ1-6, with 8 bases identical to TRBD1. Germline-derived CDR1 and CDR2 are PRHDT and FYEKMQ (reference sequence). The length of the CDR3 is 16 residues. The V gene end was trimmed by 4 bases and the J gene end by 5 bases; junction bases not matched to a gene: 7. CDR3 loop: CASSYQGARNNSPLHF. The CDR3 region has the DNA TGTGCCAGCAGCTACCAGGGGGCTAGGAATAATTCACCCCTCCACTTT.

The V gene is TRBV6-1, the J gene TRBJ2-1, with D perhaps matching TRBD2 (7 bases). Trimming stripped 8 bases from V and 7 bases from J, with 21 bases between. Germline-derived CDR1 and CDR2 are MNHNS and SASEGT. The CDR3 extends over 15 amino acids. CDR3 in amino acids: CASEVAGGLGNEQFF. The CDR3 DNA is TGTGCCAGCGAGGTTGCCGGGGGGCTCGGGAATGAGCAGTTCTTC.

The chain links TRBV5-1 to TRBJ2-1; 8 bases match TRBD1. V was pared by 0 bases and J by 3 bases, with 8 bases of the junction left unmatched. The CDR3 spans 17 residues. The V gene's germline CDR1 is SGHRS and CDR2 YFSETQ. The CDR3 DNA follows: TGCGCCAGCAGCTTGGCCCCGTCGGACAGGGACTACAATGAGCAGTTCTTC. This codes for CASSLAPSDRDYNEQFF.

This clone appeared a few times. The chain recombines TRBV28 with TRBJ1-1; D is unresolved. The germline V gene encodes CDR1 MDHEN and CDR2 SYDVKM. The CDR3 loop spans 10 amino acids. V lost 8 bases, J lost 2 bases, and 3 bases lay in between. DNA of the CDR3: TGTGCCAGCGGTAACACTGAAGCTTTCTTT. Translating it yields CASGNTEAFF.

J is TRBJ1-4 and V is TRBV19; the match to TRBD1 covers 7 bases. Losses at the gene ends were 5 bases for V and 6 bases for J; bases not matched to a gene: 9. The CDR3 covers 15 residues. In germline, CDR1 is LNHDA, CDR2 SQIVND (reference sequence). The CDR3 sequence is CASSATQGPDEKLFF. The DNA for the CDR3 is TGTGCCAGTAGTGCCACACAGGGGCCGGATGAAAAACTGTTTTTT.

The chain employs TRBV10-3 and TRBJ2-1; D is unresolved. V lost 4 bases and J 8 bases, leaving 12 bases between the germline ends. This CDR3 has 13 residues. CDR1 and CDR2 from the germline V gene are ENHRY and SYGVKD. The CDR3 here is CAISGRPLDEQFF. Written as DNA, the CDR3 is TGTGCCATCAGTGGGCGCCCCCTCGATGAGCAGTTCTTC.

This clone was seen only a few times. This rearrangement joins TRBV2 to TRBJ2-5, with D unclear. The CDR3 is made up of 12 amino acids. V was trimmed by 8 bases and J by 1 base, leaving 8 bases between them. Germline V CDR1 and CDR2: SNHLY, FYNNEI. This CDR3 reads CASEFSQETQYF. The DNA for the CDR3 is TGTGCCAGCGAGTTCAGCCAAGAGACCCAGTACTTC.

The rearrangement joins TRBV10-3 to TRBJ2-7; 8 nucleotides line up with TRBD1. Germline V CDR1 and CDR2: ENHRY, SYGVKD. This CDR3 region has 15 residues. Trimming took 0 bases from V and 5 from J; bases not matched to a gene: 6. Here the CDR3 reads CAISESRTGPNEQYF. DNA for the CDR3: TGTGCCATCAGTGAGTCGAGGACAGGGCCTAACGAGCAGTACTTC.

This clone was observed a few times. CDR3 nucleotides: TGTGCCAGTGGGGGGCCGGGACAATTCTCCTACAATGAGCAGTTCTTC. Translated, it gives CASGGPGQFSYNEQFF. This chain connects TRBV19 to TRBJ2-1; D may correspond to TRBD1 or TRBD2 (6 bases each). V shed 8 bases and J shed 0 bases, with 17 bases lying between them. The CDR3 has 16 amino acids. Germline V CDR1 and CDR2: LNHDA, SQIVND (reference sequence).

The rearrangement joins TRBV19 to TRBJ2-7; the D gene is possibly TRBD1 (7 bases). Per germline, CDR1 LNHDA and CDR2 SQIVND (reference sequence). The CDR3 totals 13 residues. Trimming took 4 bases from V and 3 from J, leaving 10 bases between them. This chain's CDR3 is CASSTQGGYEQYF. DNA for the CDR3: TGTGCCAGTAGTACCCAGGGGGGCTACGAGCAGTACTTC.

This clone was found a few times. The J gene is TRBJ1-5, the V gene TRBV7-3; TRBD1 agrees at 9 bases. Trimming took 5 bases from V and 0 from J; bases not matched to a gene: 5. The CDR3 spans 16 residues. Looked up from germline, CDR1 is SGHTA and CDR2 is FQGTGA. The CDR3, as DNA: TGTGCCAGCAGCCCACAGGGGGCCCTTAGCAATCAGCCCCAGCATTTT. The encoded protein is CASSPQGALSNQPQHF. Based on the CDR3 plus reference TRBV7-3 and TRBJ1-5, the full variable domain is GAGVSQTPSNKVTEKGKYVELRCDPISGHTALYWYRQSLGQGPEFLIYFQGTGAADDSGLPNDRFFAVRPEGSVSTLKIQRTERGDSAVYLCASSPQGALSNQPQHFGDGTRLSIL.

The gene calls are TRBV28 and TRBJ2-1; D is possibly TRBD1 (6 bases). CDR1 is MDHEN and CDR2 is SYDVKM in the germline V gene. With 5 bases removed from V and 4 bases from J, the gap between germline ends came to 12 bases. CDR3 length: 14 amino acids. The CDR3 here is CASSPGTYYNEQFF. In DNA form, the CDR3 reads TGTGCCAGCAGTCCCGGGACATATTACAATGAGCAGTTCTTC.

This chain joins TRBV18 and TRBJ2-5; D call uncertain. Trimming took off 2 bases at V and 4 bases at J, with 8 bases between the two ends. Per germline, CDR1 KGHSH and CDR2 LQKENI. The CDR3 consists of 13 residues. The CDR3 bases are TGTGCCAGCTCACCAGGAACGGGAGAGACCCAGTACTTC. This gives the protein CASSPGTGETQYF.

The rearrangement uses TRBV9 and TRBJ2-5, with D perhaps matching TRBD2 (5 bases). Per the germline V gene, CDR1 is SGDLS and CDR2 is YYNGEE. V was shortened by 3 bases and J by 5 bases, with 11 bases between the two germline ends. The CDR3 consists of 13 residues. CDR3 residues: CASSASGWETQYF. CDR3 bases: TGTGCCAGCAGCGCATCGGGGTGGGAGACCCAGTACTTC.

This clone was seen a single time. The chain employs TRBV27 and TRBJ2-1; TRBD2 matches at 7 bases. The germline gives CDR1 MNHEY, CDR2 SMNVEV (reference sequence). V lost 7 bases to trimming and J lost 6 bases; unmatched junction nucleotides: 12. The CDR3 has 15 amino acids. The CDR3 spells CASTLAAGRGNEQFF. CDR3 nucleotide sequence: TGTGCCAGCACCCTAGCCGCGGGGAGGGGCAATGAGCAGTTCTTC.

The chain has TRBV6-4 and TRBJ1-5; D is uncertain. The CDR3 loop spans 13 amino acids. Deletions cut 4 bases from V and 9 bases from J, with 13 bases between. Germline values: CDR1 MRHNA, CDR2 SNTAGT. This CDR3 is CASSVEGGSPQHF. CDR3 nucleotides: TGTGCCAGCAGTGTTGAGGGCGGGTCGCCCCAGCATTTT.

The rearrangement joins TRBV5-8 to TRBJ2-7; D is ambiguous. The CDR3 loop spans 17 amino acids. The V end was cut by 1 base, the J end by 1 base, with 18 bases between. The germline V gene encodes CDR1 SGHTS and CDR2 YDEGEE. CDR3: CASSLRPGQIFSYEQYF. The CDR3 coding sequence is TGTGCCAGCAGCTTGAGGCCTGGGCAGATTTTTTCCTACGAGCAGTACTTC.

Only one count was recorded for this clone. V gene TRBV12-1 combines with J gene TRBJ2-7; the table's TRBD1 call for D was not verified on the DNA. TRBV12-1 represents a pseudogene. The CDR3 contains 15 residues. The CDR3 DNA reads as TGTGCCAGCAGCACCGACAGGGGGCGATCCTACGAGCAGTACTTC. This gives the protein CASSTDRGRSYEQYF.

The V and J genes are TRBV28 and TRBJ2-1; 11 nucleotides agree with TRBD2. The CDR3 covers 16 residues. The germline V gene encodes CDR1 MDHEN and CDR2 SYDVKM. The V gene end was trimmed by 0 bases and the J gene end by 7 bases; junction bases not matched to a gene: 5. CDR3 nucleotide sequence: TGTGCCAGCAGTTTATGGCCTAGCGGGAGGAATAATGAGCAGTTCTTC. Translating gives CASSLWPSGRNNEQFF.

This clone was counted once. This chain uses TRBV16 with TRBJ2-3; weak D call: TRBD2 (6 bases). There are 16 residues in the CDR3. Trimming cost V 2 bases and J 2 bases, with 14 bases left between them. Germline loops: CDR1 KGHSY, CDR2 FQNENV. The CDR3 reads CASSQRALANTDTQYF. The DNA of the CDR3 is TGTGCCAGCAGCCAACGGGCACTAGCTAACACAGATACGCAGTATTTT.